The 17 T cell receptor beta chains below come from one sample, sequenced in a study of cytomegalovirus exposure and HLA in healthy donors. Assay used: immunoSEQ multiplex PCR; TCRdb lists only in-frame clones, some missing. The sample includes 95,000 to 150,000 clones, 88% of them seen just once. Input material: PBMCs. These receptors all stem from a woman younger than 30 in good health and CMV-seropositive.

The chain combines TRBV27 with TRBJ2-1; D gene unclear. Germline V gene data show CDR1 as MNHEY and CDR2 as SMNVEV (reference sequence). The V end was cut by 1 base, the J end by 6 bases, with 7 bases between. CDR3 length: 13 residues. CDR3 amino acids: CASSLYAGNEQFF. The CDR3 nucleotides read TGTGCCAGCAGTTTATACGCCGGCAATGAGCAGTTCTTC.

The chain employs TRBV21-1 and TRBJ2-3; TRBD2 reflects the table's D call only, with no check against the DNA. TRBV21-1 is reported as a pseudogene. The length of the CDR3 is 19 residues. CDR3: CASSLKDWDSTISPDTQYF. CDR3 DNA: TGTGCCAGCAGTTTGAAGGATTGGGACTCTACTATTAGCCCAGATACGCAGTATTTT.

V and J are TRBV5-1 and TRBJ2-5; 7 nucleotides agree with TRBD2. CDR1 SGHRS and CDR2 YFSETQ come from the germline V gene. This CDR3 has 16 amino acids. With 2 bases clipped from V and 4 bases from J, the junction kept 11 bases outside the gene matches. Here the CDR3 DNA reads TGCGCCAGCAGCTTCGGACTAGGGCAGGGCACAGAGACCCAGTACTTC. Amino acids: CASSFGLGQGTETQYF. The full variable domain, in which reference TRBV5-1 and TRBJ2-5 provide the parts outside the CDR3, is KAGVTQTPRYLIKTRGQQVTLSCSPISGHRSVSWYQQTPGQGLQFLFEYFSETQRNKGNFPGRFSGRQFSNSRSEMNVSTLELGDSALYLCASSFGLGQGTETQYFGPGTRLLVL.

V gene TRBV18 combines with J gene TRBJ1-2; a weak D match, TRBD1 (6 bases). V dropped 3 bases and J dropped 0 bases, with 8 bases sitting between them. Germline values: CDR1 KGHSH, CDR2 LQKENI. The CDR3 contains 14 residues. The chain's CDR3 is CASSPGQSNYGYTF. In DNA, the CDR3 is TGTGCCAGCTCACCCGGACAGTCTAACTATGGCTACACCTTC.

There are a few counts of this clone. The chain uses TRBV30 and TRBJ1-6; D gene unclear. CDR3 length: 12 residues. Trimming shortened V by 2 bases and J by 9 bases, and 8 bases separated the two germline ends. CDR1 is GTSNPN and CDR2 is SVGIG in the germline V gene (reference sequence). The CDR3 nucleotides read TGTGCCTGGAGTAACACCGCTTCACCCCTCCACTTT. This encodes CAWSNTASPLHF. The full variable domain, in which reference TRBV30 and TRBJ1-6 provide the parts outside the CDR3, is SQTIHQWPATLVQPVGSPLSLECTVEGTSNPNLYWYRQAAGRGLQLLFYSVGIGQISSEVPQNLSASRPQDRQFILSSKKLLLSDSGFYLCAWSNTASPLHFGNGTRLTVT.

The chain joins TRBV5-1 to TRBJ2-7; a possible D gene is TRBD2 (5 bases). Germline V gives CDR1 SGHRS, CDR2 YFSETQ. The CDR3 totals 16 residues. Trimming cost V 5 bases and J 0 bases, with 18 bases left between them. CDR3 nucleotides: TGCGCCAGCAGTCGCGAGGGTCTAACGAGCTCCTACGAGCAGTACTTC. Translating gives CASSREGLTSSYEQYF.

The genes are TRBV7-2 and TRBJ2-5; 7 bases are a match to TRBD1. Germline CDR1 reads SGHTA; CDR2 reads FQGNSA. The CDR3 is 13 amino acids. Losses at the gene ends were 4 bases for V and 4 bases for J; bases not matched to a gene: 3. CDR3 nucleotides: TGTGCCAGCAGCTCAAGGGGGCCAGAGACCCAGTACTTC. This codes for CASSSRGPETQYF.

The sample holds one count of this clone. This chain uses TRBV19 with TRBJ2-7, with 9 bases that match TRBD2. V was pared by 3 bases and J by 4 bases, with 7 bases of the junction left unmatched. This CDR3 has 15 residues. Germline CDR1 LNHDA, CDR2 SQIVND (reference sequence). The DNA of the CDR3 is TGTGCCAGTAGTATGCGCCTAGCGGGAAATTACGAGCAGTACTTC. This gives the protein CASSMRLAGNYEQYF.

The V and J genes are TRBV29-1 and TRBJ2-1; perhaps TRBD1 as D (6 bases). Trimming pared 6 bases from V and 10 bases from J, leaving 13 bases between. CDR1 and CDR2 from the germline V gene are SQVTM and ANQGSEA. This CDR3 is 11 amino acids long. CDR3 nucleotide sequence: TGCAGCGTCCAAACCGGGACAGAGCAGTTCTTC. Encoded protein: CSVQTGTEQFF.

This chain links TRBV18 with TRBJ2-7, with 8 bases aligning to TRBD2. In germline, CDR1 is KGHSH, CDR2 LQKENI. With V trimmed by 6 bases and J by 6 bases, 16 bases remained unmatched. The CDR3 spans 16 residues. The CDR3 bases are TGTGCCAGCTCCCTATCGGCAAGAGCGGGAGAATCCGAGCAGTACTTC. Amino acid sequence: CASSLSARAGESEQYF.

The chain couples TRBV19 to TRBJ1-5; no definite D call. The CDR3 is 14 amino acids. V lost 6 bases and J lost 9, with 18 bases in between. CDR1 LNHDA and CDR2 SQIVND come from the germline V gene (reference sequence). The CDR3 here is CASSQPAARGPQHF. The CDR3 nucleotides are TGTGCCAGTAGCCAGCCGGCGGCCCGGGGGCCCCAGCATTTT.

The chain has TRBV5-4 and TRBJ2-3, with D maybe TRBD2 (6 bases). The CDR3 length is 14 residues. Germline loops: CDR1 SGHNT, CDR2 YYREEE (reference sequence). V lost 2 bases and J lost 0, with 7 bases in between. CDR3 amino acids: CASSFSGSTDTQYF. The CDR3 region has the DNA TGTGCCAGCAGCTTTAGCGGTAGCACAGATACGCAGTATTTT.

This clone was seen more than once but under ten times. CDR3: CASSQEGTSGPTGELFF. CDR3 DNA: TGTGCCAGCAGCCAAGAAGGGACTAGCGGTCCCACCGGGGAGCTGTTTTTT. The rearrangement links TRBV14 to TRBJ2-2, with 11 bases matching TRBD2. This CDR3 is 17 amino acids long. CDR1 SGHDN and CDR2 FVKESK come from the germline V gene. J gave up 4 bases and V 0 bases, and 4 bases lay outside the gene matches.

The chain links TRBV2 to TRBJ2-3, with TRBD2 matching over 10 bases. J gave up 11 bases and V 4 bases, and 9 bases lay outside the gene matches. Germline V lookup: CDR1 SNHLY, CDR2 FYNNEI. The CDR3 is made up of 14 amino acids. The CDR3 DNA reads TGTGCCAGCAGTGTTCGATTGGTAGCGGGGGGGCAGTATTTT. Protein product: CASSVRLVAGGQYF.

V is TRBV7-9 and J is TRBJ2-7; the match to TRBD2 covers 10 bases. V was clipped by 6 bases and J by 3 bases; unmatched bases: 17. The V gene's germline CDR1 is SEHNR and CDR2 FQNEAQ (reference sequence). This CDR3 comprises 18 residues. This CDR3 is CASRRDGIEAGGLYEQYF. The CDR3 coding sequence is TGTGCCAGCAGACGGGATGGGATCGAAGCGGGGGGGCTCTACGAGCAGTACTTC.

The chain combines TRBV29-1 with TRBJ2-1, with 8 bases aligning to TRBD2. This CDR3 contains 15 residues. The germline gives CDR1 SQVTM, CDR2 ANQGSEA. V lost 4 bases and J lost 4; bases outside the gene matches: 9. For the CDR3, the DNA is TGCAGCGTTGTTGTCGCGGGGGGACCTTACAATGAGCAGTTCTTC. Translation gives CSVVVAGGPYNEQFF.

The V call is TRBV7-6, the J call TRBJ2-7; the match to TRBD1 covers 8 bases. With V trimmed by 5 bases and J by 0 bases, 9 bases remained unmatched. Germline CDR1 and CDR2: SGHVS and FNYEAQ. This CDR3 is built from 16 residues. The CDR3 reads CASSPERTGSSYEQYF. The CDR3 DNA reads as TGTGCCAGCAGCCCGGAGAGGACAGGGTCCTCCTACGAGCAGTACTTC.